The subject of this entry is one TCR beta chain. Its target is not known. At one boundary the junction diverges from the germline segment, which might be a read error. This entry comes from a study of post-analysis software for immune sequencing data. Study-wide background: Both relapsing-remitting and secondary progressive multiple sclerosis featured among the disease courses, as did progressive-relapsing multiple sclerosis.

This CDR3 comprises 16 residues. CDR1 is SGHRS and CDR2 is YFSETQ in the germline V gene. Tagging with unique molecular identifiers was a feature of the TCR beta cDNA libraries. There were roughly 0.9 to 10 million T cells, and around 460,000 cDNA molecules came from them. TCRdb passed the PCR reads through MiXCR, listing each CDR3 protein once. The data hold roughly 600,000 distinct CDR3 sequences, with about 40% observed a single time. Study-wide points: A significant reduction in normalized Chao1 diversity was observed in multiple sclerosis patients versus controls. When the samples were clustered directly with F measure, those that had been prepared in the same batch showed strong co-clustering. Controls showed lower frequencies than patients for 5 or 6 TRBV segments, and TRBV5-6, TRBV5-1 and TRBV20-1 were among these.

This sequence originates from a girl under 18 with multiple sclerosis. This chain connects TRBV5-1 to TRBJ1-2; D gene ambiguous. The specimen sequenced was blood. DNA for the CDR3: TGCGTCAGCAGCTTGTCAGGAGGCATTACTAACTATGGCTACACCTTC. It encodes CVSSLSGGITNYGYTF. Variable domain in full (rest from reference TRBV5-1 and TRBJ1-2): KAGVTQTPRYLIKTRGQQVTLSCSPISGHRSVSWYQQTPGQGLQFLFEYFSETQRNKGNFPGRFSGRQFSNSRSEMNVSTLELGDSALYLCVSSLSGGITNYGYTFGSGTRLTVV.